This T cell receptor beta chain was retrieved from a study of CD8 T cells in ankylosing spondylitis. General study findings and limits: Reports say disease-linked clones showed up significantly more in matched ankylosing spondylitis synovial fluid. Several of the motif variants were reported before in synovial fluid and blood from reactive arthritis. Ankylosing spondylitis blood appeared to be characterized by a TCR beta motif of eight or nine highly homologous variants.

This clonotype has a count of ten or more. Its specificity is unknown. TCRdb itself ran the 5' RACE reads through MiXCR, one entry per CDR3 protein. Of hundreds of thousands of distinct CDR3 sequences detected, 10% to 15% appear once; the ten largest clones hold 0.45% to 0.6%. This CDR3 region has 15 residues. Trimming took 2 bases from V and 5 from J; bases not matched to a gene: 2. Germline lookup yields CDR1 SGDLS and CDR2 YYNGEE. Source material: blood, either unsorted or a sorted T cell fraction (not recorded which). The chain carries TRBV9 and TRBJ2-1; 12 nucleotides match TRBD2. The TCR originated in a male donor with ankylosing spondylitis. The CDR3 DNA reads TGTGCCAGCAGCGTTAGACTAGCGGGGGACAATGAGCAGTTCTTC. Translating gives CASSVRLAGDNEQFF.